This TCR beta chain was sequenced for a study (dated by TCRdb to 2015 to 2016). This clonotype was counted between two and nine times. Its cognate antigen has yet to be identified. The sample holds no much larger clone one base away, and base qualities are not on file. The library relied on RT-PCR. Sequencer: Illumina MiSeq. TCRdb reworked the public reads: Q25 trimming with fastp, MiXCR clone assembly, productive beta chains retained. Identical CDR3 protein sequences are pooled into one entry, listed with their most common genes and DNA. This sample is represented by hundreds of thousands of distinct CDR3 sequences; 11% to 15% of them were singletons. 3.6% of the sample lies in the top ten. V drops 3 bases and J drops 5 bases, leaving 15 bases in between. Counted from cysteine to phenylalanine, this CDR3 has 14 amino acids. Of all the DNA, just the CDR3 is kept, 42 bases in frame from base 1. The germline V gene sets CDR1 to SGHRS and CDR2 to YFSETQ.

The receptor chain draws on TRBV5-1 and TRBJ2-7, with the D gene not confidently named. Sequencing used memory CD4+ T cells from blood. This TCR was recovered from a female donor in good health, serving as a healthy control. CDR3 loop: CASSYRAMNDEQYF. The bases are TGCGCCAGCAGCTATAGGGCTATGAACGACGAGCAGTACTTC.